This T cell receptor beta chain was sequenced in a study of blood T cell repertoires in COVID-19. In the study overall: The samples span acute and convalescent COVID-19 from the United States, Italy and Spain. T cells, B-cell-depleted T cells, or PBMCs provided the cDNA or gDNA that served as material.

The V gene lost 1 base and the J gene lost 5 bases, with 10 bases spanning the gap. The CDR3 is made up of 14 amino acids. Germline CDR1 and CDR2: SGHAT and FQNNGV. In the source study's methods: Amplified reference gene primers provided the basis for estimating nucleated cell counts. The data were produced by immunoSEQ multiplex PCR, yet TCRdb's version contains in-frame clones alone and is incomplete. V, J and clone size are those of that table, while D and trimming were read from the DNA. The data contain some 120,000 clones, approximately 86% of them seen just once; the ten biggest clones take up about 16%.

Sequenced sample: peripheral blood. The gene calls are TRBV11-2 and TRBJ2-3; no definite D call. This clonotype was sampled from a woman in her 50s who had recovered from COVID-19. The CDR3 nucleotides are TGTGCCAGCAGCTTAGTCTTGCGTCGAGATACGCAGTATTTT. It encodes CASSLVLRRDTQYF.